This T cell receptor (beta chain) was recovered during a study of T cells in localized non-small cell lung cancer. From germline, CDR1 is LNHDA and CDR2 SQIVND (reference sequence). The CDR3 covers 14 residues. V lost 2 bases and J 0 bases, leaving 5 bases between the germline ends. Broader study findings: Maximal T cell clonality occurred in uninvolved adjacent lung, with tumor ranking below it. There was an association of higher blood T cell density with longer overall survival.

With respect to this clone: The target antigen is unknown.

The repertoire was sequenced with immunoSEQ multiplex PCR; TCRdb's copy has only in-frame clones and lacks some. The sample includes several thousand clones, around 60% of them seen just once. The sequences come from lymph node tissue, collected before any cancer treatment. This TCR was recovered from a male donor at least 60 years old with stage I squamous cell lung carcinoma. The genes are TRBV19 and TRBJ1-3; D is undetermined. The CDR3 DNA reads TGTGCCAGTAGTATAACAAACTCTGGAAACACCATATATTTT. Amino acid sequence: CASSITNSGNTIYF.